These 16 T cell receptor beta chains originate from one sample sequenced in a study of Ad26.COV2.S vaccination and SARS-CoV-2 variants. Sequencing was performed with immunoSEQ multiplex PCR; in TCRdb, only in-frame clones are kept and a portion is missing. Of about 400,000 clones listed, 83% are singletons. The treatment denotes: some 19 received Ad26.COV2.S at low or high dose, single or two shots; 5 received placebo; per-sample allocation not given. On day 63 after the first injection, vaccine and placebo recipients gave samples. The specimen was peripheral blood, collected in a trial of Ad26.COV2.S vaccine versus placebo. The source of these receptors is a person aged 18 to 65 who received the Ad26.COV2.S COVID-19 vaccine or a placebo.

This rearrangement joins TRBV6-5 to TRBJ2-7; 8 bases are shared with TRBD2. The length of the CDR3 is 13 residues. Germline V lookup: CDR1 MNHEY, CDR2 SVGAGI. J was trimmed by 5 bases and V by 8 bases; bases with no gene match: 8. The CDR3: CASALRGGDEQYF. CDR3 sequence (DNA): TGTGCCAGCGCTTTACGGGGGGGTGACGAGCAGTACTTC.

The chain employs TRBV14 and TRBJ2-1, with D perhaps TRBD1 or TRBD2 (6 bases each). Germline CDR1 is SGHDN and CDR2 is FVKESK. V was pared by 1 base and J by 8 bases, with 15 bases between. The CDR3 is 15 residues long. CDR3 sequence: CASSQGGASTHEQFF. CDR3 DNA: TGTGCCAGCAGCCAAGGGGGGGCCAGTACCCATGAGCAGTTCTTC.

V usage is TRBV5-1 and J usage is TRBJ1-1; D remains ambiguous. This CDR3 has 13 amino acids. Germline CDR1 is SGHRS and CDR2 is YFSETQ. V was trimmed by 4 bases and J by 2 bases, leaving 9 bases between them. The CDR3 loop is CASSQNHNTEAFF. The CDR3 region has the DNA TGCGCCAGCAGCCAAAACCATAACACTGAAGCTTTCTTT.

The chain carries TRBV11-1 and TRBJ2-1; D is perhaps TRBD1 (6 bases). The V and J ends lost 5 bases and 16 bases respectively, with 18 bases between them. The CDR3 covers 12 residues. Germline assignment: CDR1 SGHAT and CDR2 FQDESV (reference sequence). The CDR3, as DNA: TGTGCCAGCAGCCTGACAAACAGGGTTCTCTTCTTC. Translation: CASSLTNRVLFF.

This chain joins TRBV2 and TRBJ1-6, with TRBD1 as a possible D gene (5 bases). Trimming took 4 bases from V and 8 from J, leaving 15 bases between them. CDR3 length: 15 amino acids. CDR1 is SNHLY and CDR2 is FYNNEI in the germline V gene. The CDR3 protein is CASSGFGQGYSPLHF. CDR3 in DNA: TGTGCCAGCAGTGGGTTTGGGCAGGGATATTCACCCCTCCACTTT.

The CDR3 loop reads CASSVGRETQYF. For the CDR3, the DNA is TGTGCCAGCAGCGTGGGGCGGGAGACCCAGTACTTC. The genes are TRBV7-2 and TRBJ2-5; a weak D match, TRBD1 (5 bases). CDR1 SGHTA and CDR2 FQGNSA come from the germline V gene. V was clipped by 5 bases and J by 5 bases, with 9 bases between them. The CDR3 covers 12 residues.

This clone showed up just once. The CDR3 DNA reads TGTGCCAGTACACAGGCGCCCCTTGGCTACACCTTC. Translated, it gives CASTQAPLGYTF. The chain combines TRBV19 with TRBJ1-2, with D possibly matching TRBD1 (5 bases). CDR1 is LNHDA, CDR2 SQIVND, per germline (reference sequence). CDR3 length equals 12 residues. Trimming left V 7 bases short and J 7 bases short, with 13 bases between.

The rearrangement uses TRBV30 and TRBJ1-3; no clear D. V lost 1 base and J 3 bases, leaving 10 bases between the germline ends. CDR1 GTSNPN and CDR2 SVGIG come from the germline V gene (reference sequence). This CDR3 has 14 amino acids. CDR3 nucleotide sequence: TGTGCCTGGAGTGAACTGCGGGGTGGAAACACCATATATTTT. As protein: CAWSELRGGNTIYF.

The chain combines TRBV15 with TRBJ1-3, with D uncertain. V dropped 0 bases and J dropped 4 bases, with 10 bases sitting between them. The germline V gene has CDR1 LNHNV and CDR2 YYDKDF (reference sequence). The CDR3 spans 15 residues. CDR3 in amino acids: CATSRDRSEGNTIYF. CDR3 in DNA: TGTGCCACCAGCAGAGATCGATCCGAAGGAAACACCATATATTTT.

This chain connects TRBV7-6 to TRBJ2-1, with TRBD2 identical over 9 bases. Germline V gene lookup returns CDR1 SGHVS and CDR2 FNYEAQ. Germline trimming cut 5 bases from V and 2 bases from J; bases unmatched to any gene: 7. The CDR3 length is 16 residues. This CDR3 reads CASSLERGVAYNEQFF. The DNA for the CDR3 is TGTGCCAGCAGCCTAGAGCGGGGGGTTGCCTACAATGAGCAGTTCTTC.

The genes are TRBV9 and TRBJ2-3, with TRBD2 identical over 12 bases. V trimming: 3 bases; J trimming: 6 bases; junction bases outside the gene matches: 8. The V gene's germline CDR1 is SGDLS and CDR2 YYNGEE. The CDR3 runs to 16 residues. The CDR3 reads CASSATSGGSGDTQYF. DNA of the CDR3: TGTGCCAGCAGCGCGACTAGCGGGGGATCGGGGGATACGCAGTATTTT.

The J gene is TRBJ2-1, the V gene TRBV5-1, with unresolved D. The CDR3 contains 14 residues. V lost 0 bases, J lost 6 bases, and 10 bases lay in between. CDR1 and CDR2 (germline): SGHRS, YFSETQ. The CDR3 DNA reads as TGCGCCAGCAGCTTGGGGGATCCAGCCAATGAGCAGTTCTTC. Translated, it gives CASSLGDPANEQFF.

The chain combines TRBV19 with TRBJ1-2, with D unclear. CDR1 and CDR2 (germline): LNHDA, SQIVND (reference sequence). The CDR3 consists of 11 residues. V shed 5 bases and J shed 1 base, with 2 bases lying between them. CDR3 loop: CASSLNYGYTF. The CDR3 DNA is TGTGCCAGTAGTCTTAACTATGGCTACACCTTC.

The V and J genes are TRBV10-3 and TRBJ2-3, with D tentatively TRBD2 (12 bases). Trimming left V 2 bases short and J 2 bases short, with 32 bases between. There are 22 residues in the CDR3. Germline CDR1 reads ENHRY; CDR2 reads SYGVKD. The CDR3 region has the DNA TGTGCCATCAGTGAGGGACAGGGGGCGCGTCTAGCGGGAGGGAGGGACACAGATACGCAGTATTTT. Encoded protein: CAISEGQGARLAGGRDTDTQYF.

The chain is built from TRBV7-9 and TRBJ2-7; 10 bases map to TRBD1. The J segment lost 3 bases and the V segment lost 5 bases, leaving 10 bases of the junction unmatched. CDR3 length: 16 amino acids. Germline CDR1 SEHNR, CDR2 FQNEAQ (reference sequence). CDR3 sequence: CASSPSLRTGGYEQYF. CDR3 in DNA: TGTGCCAGCAGCCCATCCCTGAGGACAGGGGGCTACGAGCAGTACTTC.

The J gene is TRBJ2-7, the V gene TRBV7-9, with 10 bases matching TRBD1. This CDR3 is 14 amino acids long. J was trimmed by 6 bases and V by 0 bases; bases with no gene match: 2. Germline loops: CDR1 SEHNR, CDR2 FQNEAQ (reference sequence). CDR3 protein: CASSLAGQGSEQYF. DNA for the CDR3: TGTGCCAGCAGCTTAGCGGGACAGGGGTCCGAGCAGTACTTC.